The clone carrying this T cell receptor (beta chain) was counted ten times or more. The antigen remains undetermined. With iRepertoire HTBI primers and Arm-PCR of CDR3 regions, TCR beta libraries were built. TCRdb passed the multiplex PCR reads through MiXCR, listing each CDR3 protein once. Altogether about 540,000 distinct CDR3 sequences are present, roughly 13% being singletons, with the ten largest covering under 10%. Between the trimmed V and J ends, which lost 0 bases and 7 bases, there was a span of 10 bases. The V gene's germline CDR1 is WSHSY and CDR2 SAAADI. The CDR3 is 14 amino acids. This record belongs to a study of regulatory T cells in long-lasting Graves disease. Specified time point: newly diagnosed GD, antithyroid drugs for less than 3 months. RNA extracted from PBMCs served as the sequencing template. General study points: Among samples with persistent disease, TRBV28, TRBJ1-2 and TRBJ2-5 were favored.

These data were likewise used in another study, on T cells in Graves' hyperthyroidism and ophthalmopathy. From that paper: Calling Graves' hyperthyroidism stable meant ophthalmopathy did not progress within 18 months.

Material: peripheral blood mononuclear cells (PBMCs), obtained at new diagnosis, from a patient treated with antithyroid drugs. The clonotype was recovered from a young man with Graves disease. V usage is TRBV10-2 and J usage is TRBJ1-5; D is possibly TRBD1 (6 bases). CDR3: CASSESGGRQPQHF. The DNA for the CDR3 is TGCGCCAGCAGTGAGTCCGGGGGCAGACAGCCCCAGCATTTT.